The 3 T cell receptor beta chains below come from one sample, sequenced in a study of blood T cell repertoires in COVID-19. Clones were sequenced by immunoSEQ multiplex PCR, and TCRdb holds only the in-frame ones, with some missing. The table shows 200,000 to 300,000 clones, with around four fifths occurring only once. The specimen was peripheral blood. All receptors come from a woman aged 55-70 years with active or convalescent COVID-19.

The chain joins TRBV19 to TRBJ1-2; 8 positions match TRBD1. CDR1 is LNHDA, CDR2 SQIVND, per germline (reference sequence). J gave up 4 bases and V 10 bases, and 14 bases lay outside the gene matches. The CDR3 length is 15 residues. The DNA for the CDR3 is TGTGCCACCAAAGCGAAGACAGGGGCCGTCTATGGCTACACCTTC. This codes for CATKAKTGAVYGYTF.

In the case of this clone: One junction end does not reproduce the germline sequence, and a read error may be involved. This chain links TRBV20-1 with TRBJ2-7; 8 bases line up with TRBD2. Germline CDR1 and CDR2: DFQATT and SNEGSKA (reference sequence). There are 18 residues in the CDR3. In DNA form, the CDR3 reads TGCTGTGCTAGTGGGGGGGCGGGGGGATACATTAGCTCCTACGAGCAGTACTTC. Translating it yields CCASGGAGGYISSYEQYF.

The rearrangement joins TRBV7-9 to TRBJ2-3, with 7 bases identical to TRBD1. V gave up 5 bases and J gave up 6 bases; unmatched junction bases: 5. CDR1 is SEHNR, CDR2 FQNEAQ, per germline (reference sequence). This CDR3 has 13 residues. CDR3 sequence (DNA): TGTGCCAGCAGCGTCTCGACAGGGGATACGCAGTATTTT. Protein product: CASSVSTGDTQYF.